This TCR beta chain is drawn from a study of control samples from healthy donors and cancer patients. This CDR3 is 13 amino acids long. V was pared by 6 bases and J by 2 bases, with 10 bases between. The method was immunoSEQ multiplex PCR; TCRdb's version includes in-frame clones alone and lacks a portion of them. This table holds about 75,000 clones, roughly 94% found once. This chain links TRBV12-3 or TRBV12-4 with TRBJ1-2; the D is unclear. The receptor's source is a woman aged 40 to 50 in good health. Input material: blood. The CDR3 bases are TGTGCCAGCAGCGATGACCAAAACTATGGCTACACCTTC. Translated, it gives CASSDDQNYGYTF.